The 4 T cell receptor beta chains below were found in one sample sequenced in a study of spatial heterogeneity in lung cancer. The sample's time point: sample taken at primary tumor resection. TCRdb reprocessed the 5' RACE reads via MiXCR and lists one record per CDR3 protein. The sample carries more than 65,000 distinct CDR3 sequences, roughly 8% recorded once. The specimen was PBMCs, collected at surgery. The receptors here all came from a male donor with early-stage non-small cell lung cancer.

The rearrangement joins TRBV27 to TRBJ2-5; D unclear. The CDR3 sequence is 15 residues long. Germline V CDR1 and CDR2: MNHEY, SMNVEV (reference sequence). The V end lost 2 bases, the J end lost 1 base, and 11 bases lay between the germline ends. The chain's CDR3 is CASSLTPPPQETQYF. The CDR3 DNA reads TGTGCCAGCAGTTTAACCCCTCCCCCCCAAGAGACCCAGTACTTC.

This clonotype was seen at least ten times. The chain joins TRBV28 to TRBJ2-1, with TRBD1 identical over 8 bases. This CDR3 is 16 amino acids long. Trimming took 6 bases from V and 7 from J; bases not matched to a gene: 14. The germline gives CDR1 MDHEN, CDR2 SYDVKM. The CDR3 nucleotides are TGTGCCAGCAGATTTAGGACAGGGAAAGGAACGAATGAGCAGTTCTTC. Translation gives CASRFRTGKGTNEQFF.

There are many counts of this clonotype. J is TRBJ1-2 and V is TRBV9, with D maybe TRBD1 (6 bases). The CDR3 totals 16 residues. Per germline, CDR1 SGDLS and CDR2 YYNGEE. Trimming took off 3 bases at V and 4 bases at J, with 19 bases between the two ends. CDR3 nucleotides: TGTGCCAGCAGCGCTTCCGTTAACAGGGCCCTCTATGGCTACACCTTC. Its protein product is CASSASVNRALYGYTF.

V is TRBV11-2 and J is TRBJ2-1, with 10 bases lining up with TRBD2. The CDR3 extends over 17 amino acids. Per the germline V gene, CDR1 is SGHAT and CDR2 is FQNNGV. J lost 6 bases, V lost 5 bases, and 13 bases had no gene match. CDR3 nucleotide sequence: TGTGCCAGCAGCGACTCGGGGAAGCGGGAGGGCCGCAATGAGCAGTTCTTC. Amino acid sequence: CASSDSGKREGRNEQFF.